Described below is a single T cell receptor beta chain sequence and its context. What it recognizes is unknown. The data were taken from a study of shared clonotypes between healthy human individuals. Overall study results and limits: Naive subsets, compared against memory subsets, generally had larger estimated richness values. Rarefaction analysis demonstrated incomplete sorted-subset sequencing notwithstanding large depth. Some naive CD4 clonotypes, roughly 5%, turned up in common across a handful of donors.

CD45RO negativity and positive selection for CCR7 defined naive CD8 cells, a population that excluded terminally differentiated effector memory CD45RA+ cells. Across several immunoSEQ plates, the genomic DNA of each subset was split evenly. Assay: immunoSEQ multiplex PCR; the TCRdb copy retains only in-frame clones and omits some. Altogether around 2.1 million clones are present, just over 90% being singletons, with the ten largest covering around 1.7%. V lost 1 base and J 4 bases, leaving 26 bases between the germline ends. Germline CDR1 MDHEN, CDR2 SYDVKM. The length of the CDR3 is 20 residues. This clonotype was sampled from a man between 18 and 29 years old in good health. Some clones in this sample may be carry-over from other donors' samples. J is TRBJ2-1 and V is TRBV28, with D tentatively TRBD1 (6 bases). The specimen sequenced was naive CD8+ T cells from PBMCs. The CDR3 nucleotides are TGTGCCAGCAGTTTATTTCTTCACAGGGAGAAGGCGGGCCGATACAATGAGCAGTTCTTC. This gives the protein CASSLFLHREKAGRYNEQFF.